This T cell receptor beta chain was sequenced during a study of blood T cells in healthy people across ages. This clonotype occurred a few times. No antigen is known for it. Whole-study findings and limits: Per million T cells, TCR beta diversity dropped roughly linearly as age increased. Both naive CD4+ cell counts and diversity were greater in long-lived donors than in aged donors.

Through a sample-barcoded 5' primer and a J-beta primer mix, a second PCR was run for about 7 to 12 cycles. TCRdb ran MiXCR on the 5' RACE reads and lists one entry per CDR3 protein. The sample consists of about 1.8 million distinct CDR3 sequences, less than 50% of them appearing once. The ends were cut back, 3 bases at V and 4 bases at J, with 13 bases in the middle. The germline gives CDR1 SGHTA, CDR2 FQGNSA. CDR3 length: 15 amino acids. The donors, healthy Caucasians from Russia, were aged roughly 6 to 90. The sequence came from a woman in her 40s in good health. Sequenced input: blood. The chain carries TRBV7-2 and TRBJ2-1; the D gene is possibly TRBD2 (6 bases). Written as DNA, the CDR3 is TGTGCCAGCAGCTTCCAGGCGGGGATTTACAATGAGCAGTTCTTC. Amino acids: CASSFQAGIYNEQFF. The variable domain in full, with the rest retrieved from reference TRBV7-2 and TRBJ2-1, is GAGVSQSPSNKVTEKGKDVELRCDPISGHTALYWYRQSLGQGLEFLIYFQGNSAPDKSGLPSDRFSAERTGGSVSTLTIQRTQQEDSAVYLCASSFQAGIYNEQFFGPGTRLTVL.